The source of this TCR beta chain is a study of T-cell reconstitution after alpha-beta-depleted transplantation in children. Unique molecular identifiers were built into the TCRbeta library. TCRdb re-derived calls from the PCR reads in MiXCR, one entry per CDR3 protein. This table holds a few hundred thousand distinct CDR3 sequences, about a tenth found once. This clonotype showed up just a few times. Per the germline V gene, CDR1 is SGHVS and CDR2 is FNYEAQ. The CDR3 spans 13 residues. Trimming removed 6 bases at V and 5 bases at J, with 13 bases between. This TCR came from a human donor who donated a stem cell graft to a child with acute lymphoblastic leukemia. The V call is TRBV7-6, the J call TRBJ1-1; TRBD1 might be the D (6 bases). The sequencing used PBMCs from the stem cell graft donor, collected from the stem cell graft. The CDR3, as DNA: TGTGCCAGCAGGTCCACAGGGCTTACTGAAGCTTTCTTT. Translated, it gives CASRSTGLTEAFF.